The sample holds many counts of the clone carrying this T cell receptor beta chain. The antigen remains undetermined. The sample is drawn from a study of T-cell reconstitution after alpha-beta-depleted transplantation in children. Findings and caveats of the study: About two months after transplant, alpha-beta T cells reportedly came from several hundred expanded graft clones. Newly generated T cells supplied most T-cell counts and diversity one year post-transplant. Elevated TCRbeta diversity at day 60 was traced, in some patients, to surviving recipient T cells and thymic progenitors.

As it was prepared, the TCRbeta library received unique molecular identifiers. TCRdb itself ran the PCR reads through MiXCR, one entry per CDR3 protein. Of roughly 300,000 distinct CDR3 sequences listed, around a tenth are singletons. This CDR3 comprises 14 residues. The V gene's germline CDR1 is KGHSH and CDR2 LQKENI. V dropped 3 bases and J dropped 4 bases, with 12 bases sitting between them. The TCR comes from a male patient aged 2-15 years who had a stem cell transplant for chronic granulomatous disease, so the T cells may come from the graft donor. This chain connects TRBV18 to TRBJ1-2, with no clear D. The sample here was peripheral blood, taken 180 days after TCRalphabeta/CD19-depleted stem cell transplant. CDR3: CASSPSAYVYGYTF. For the CDR3, the DNA is TGTGCCAGCTCACCCTCGGCGTACGTCTATGGCTACACCTTC.